The clone carrying this T cell receptor (beta chain) was seen repeatedly, ten times or more. Its antigen is not identified. TCRdb fed the RACE reads into MiXCR, producing one record per CDR3 protein. The sample contains some 91,000 distinct CDR3 sequences, around 12% of which appear only once. The data are from a study of human T cells and chemical hapten exposure. For the study at large: Across samples, TCR yields varied, mostly owing to small differences in pooled library volumes.

Time point meaning: patch test 1, 2 weeks after DPC sensitization. Treatment meaning: therapeutic diphenylcyclopropenone sensitization with weekly scalp DPC. Notes on the study in general: A positive correlation with patch test score was shown by PT1 expanded TCR counts.

V was clipped by 8 bases and J by 0 bases; unmatched bases: 6. The CDR3 extends over 15 amino acids. Per the germline V gene, CDR1 is KGHSH and CDR2 is LQKENI. This rearrangement joins TRBV18 to TRBJ1-3; 8 bases map to TRBD1. The input for sequencing was whole blood, taken in connection with sensitization to the hapten diphenylcyclopropenone (DPC). The receptor was isolated from a woman aged 40 to 49 with alopecia areata. Some clones in this sample may be carry-over from other donors' samples. The CDR3 DNA sequence: TGTGCCAGCCACGGACAGGGCCTCTCTGGAAACACCATATATTTT. This codes for CASHGQGLSGNTIYF.